This entry concerns a single T cell receptor (beta chain). These data come from a study of blood T cell repertoires in COVID-19. In the study overall: Spain, Italy and the United States supplied samples that represented acute and convalescent COVID-19. Nucleic acid was either cDNA or gDNA, and it came from T cells, B-cell-depleted T cells, or PBMCs.

Sequencing was performed with immunoSEQ multiplex PCR; in TCRdb, only in-frame clones are kept and a portion is missing. The sample holds about 55,000 clones, roughly 88% seen once. The sample was peripheral blood. The receptor's source is an older man with acute or convalescent COVID-19.

CDR3 loop: CASSLGQGDGYTF. The CDR3 nucleotides are TGTGCCAGCTCACTTGGACAGGGGGACGGCTACACCTTC. The V call is TRBV18, the J call TRBJ1-2; 10 nucleotides match TRBD1. Unmatched junction bases numbered 4, after V lost 4 bases and J lost 8 bases. The CDR3 consists of 13 residues. The germline V gene encodes CDR1 KGHSH and CDR2 LQKENI.